The 6 T cell receptor beta chains given below trace back to one sample, sequenced in a study of CD8 T cells in Susac syndrome. An input of roughly 0.45 to 1 ug of RNA was subjected to reverse transcription using random hexamers. TCRdb itself ran the immunoSEQ multiplex PCR reads through MiXCR, one entry per CDR3 protein. The table records around 150,000 distinct CDR3 sequences, roughly 94% of them present only once. The sample was CD8+ T cells from PBMCs. These receptors all stem from a human donor with Susac syndrome.

The chain uses TRBV29-1 and TRBJ2-1; possibly TRBD1 or TRBD2 for D (5 bases each). V lost 1 base, J lost 6 bases, and 7 bases lay in between. CDR3 size: 12 residues. The germline gives CDR1 SQVTM, CDR2 ANQGSEA. Here the CDR3 reads CSVEGDVNEQFF. The CDR3, as DNA: TGCAGCGTTGAAGGGGACGTCAATGAGCAGTTCTTC.

The CDR3 DNA sequence: TGTGCCAGCAGCTCGGACGACGCCGAGACCCAGTACTTC. It is translated as CASSSDDAETQYF. The chain is built from TRBV11-3 and TRBJ2-5; D remains ambiguous. The CDR3 consists of 13 residues. V was trimmed by 4 bases and J by 5 bases, leaving 11 bases between them. Germline V CDR1 and CDR2: SGHNT, YENEEA.

The V gene is TRBV6-5, the J gene TRBJ1-1; the D gene is possibly TRBD1 (5 bases). CDR1 is MNHEY, CDR2 SVGAGI, per germline. V was cut by 5 bases and J by 6 bases, with 16 bases left in between. CDR3 size: 14 residues. CDR3 residues: CASSDLIRDAEAFF. CDR3 sequence (DNA): TGTGCCAGCAGTGACTTAATCAGGGATGCTGAAGCTTTCTTT.

The genes are TRBV5-6 and TRBJ2-3; D remains unclear. The CDR3 contains 13 residues. The V gene's germline CDR1 is SGHDT and CDR2 YYEEEE. V dropped 4 bases and J dropped 0 bases, with 6 bases sitting between them. CDR3: CASSGGSTDTQYF. The CDR3 bases are TGTGCCAGCAGCGGTGGGAGCACAGATACGCAGTATTTT.

The chain combines TRBV29-1 with TRBJ1-1; tentative D call: TRBD1 (6 bases). The CDR3 consists of 13 residues. CDR1 is SQVTM, CDR2 ANQGSEA, per germline. V shed 6 bases and J shed 5 bases, with 16 bases lying between them. CDR3 bases: TGCAGCGTCCCACAAGGGGGGGGGACTGAAGCTTTCTTT. Amino acids: CSVPQGGGTEAFF.

The chain links TRBV10-3 to TRBJ2-7, with a tentative D call TRBD1 (5 bases). Deletions cut 6 bases from V and 6 bases from J, with 9 bases between. This CDR3 comprises 11 residues. The germline gives CDR1 ENHRY, CDR2 SYGVKD. CDR3 in DNA: TGTGCCATCAGCCAGGGCATCGAGCAGTACTTC. Its protein product is CAISQGIEQYF.